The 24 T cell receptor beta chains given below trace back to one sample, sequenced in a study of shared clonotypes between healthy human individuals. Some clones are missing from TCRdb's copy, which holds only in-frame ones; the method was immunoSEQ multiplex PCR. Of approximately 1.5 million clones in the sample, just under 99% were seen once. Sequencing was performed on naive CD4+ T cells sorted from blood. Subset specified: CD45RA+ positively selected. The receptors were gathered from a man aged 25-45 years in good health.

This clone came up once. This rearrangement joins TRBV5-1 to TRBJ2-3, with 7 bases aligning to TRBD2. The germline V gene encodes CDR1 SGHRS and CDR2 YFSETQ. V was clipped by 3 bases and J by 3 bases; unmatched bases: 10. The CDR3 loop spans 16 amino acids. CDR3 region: CASSSQLASLTDTQYF. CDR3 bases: TGCGCCAGCAGCTCCCAACTAGCGTCCTTGACAGATACGCAGTATTTT.

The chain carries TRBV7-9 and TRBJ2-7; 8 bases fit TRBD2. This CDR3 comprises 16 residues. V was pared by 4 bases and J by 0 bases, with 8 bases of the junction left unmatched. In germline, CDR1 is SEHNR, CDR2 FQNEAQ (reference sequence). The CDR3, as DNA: TGTGCCAGCAGCTCGTCGAGCGGGAGCGACTCCTACGAGCAGTACTTC. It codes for CASSSSSGSDSYEQYF. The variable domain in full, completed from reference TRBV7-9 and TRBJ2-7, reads DTGVSQNPRHKITKRGQNVTFRCDPISEHNRLYWYRQTLGQGPEFLTYFQNEAQLEKSRLLSDRFSAERPKGSFSTLEIQRTEQGDSAMYLCASSSSSGSDSYEQYFGPGTRLTVT.

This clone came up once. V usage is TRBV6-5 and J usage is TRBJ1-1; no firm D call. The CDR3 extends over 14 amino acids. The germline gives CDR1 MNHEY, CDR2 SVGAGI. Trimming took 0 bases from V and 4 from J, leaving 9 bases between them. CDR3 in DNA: TGTGCCAGCAGTTACTCGACCGGGAGCACTGAAGCTTTCTTT. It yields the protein CASSYSTGSTEAFF.

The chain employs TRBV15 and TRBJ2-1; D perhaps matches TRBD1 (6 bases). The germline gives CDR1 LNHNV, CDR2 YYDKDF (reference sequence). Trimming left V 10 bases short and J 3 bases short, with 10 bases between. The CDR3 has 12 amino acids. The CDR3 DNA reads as TGTGCCATCTCGACAGGCTACAATGAGCAGTTCTTC. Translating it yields CAISTGYNEQFF.

CDR3 coding DNA: TGTGCCAGCAGTGAATTTGGGACAGGGGCAGATACGCAGTATTTT. This encodes CASSEFGTGADTQYF. The chain recombines TRBV25-1 with TRBJ2-3, with 10 positions matching TRBD1. With V trimmed by 1 base and J by 4 bases, 2 bases remained unmatched. Germline loops: CDR1 MGHDK, CDR2 SYGVNS. The CDR3 contains 15 residues.

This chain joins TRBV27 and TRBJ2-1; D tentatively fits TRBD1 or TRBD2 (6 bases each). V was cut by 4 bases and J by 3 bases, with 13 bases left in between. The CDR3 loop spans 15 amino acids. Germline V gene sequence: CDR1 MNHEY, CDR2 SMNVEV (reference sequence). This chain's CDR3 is CASSYGGSHYNEQFF. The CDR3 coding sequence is TGTGCCAGCAGTTACGGGGGCAGCCACTACAATGAGCAGTTCTTC.

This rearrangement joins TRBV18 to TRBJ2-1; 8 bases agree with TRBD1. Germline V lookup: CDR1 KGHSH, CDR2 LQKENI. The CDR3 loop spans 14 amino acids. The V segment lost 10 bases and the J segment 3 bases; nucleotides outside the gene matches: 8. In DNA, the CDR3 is TGTGCCATCTTAGACAGGGGCGGCTACAATGAGCAGTTCTTC. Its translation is CAILDRGGYNEQFF.

CDR3 region: CASSSVVEAFF. CDR3 sequence (DNA): TGTGCCAGCAGTTCAGTCGTAGAAGCTTTCTTT. This chain connects TRBV6-9 to TRBJ1-1; D remains ambiguous. Trimming took 4 bases from V and 8 from J, leaving 8 bases between them. This CDR3 is built from 11 residues. CDR1 and CDR2 from the germline V gene are MNHGY and SVAAGI.

The CDR3 loop is CASSRQTGTGEQFF. The DNA for the CDR3 is TGTGCCAGCAGCCGCCAAACCGGGACAGGGGAGCAGTTCTTC. The chain employs TRBV11-2 and TRBJ2-1; 9 bases are shared with TRBD1. The trim removed 5 bases at V and 10 bases at J, leaving 9 bases unmatched. The CDR3 is 14 amino acids. Germline CDR1 is SGHAT and CDR2 is FQNNGV. Variable domain in full (rest from reference TRBV11-2 and TRBJ2-1): EAGVAQSPRYKIIEKRQSVAFWCNPISGHATLYWYQQILGQGPKLLIQFQNNGVVDDSQLPKDRFSAERLKGVDSTLKIQPAKLEDSAVYLCASSRQTGTGEQFFGPGTRLTVL.

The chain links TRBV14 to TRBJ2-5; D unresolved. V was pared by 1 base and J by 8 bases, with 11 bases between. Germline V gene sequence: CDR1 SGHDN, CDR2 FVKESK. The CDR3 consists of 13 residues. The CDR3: CASSQAGPRTQYF. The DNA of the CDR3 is TGTGCCAGCAGCCAAGCTGGGCCCAGAACCCAGTACTTC.

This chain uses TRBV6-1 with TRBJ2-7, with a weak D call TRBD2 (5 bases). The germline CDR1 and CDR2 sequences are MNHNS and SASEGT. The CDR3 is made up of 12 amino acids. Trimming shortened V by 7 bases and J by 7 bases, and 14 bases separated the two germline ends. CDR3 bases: TGTGCCAGCAATCCGAGGGAAGATGAGCAGTACTTC. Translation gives CASNPREDEQYF.

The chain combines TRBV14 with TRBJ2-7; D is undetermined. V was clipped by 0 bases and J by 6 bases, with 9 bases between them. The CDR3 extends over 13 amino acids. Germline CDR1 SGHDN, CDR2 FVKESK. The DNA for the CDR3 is TGTGCCAGCAGCCAAGATATAAGGTCCGAGCAGTACTTC. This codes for CASSQDIRSEQYF.

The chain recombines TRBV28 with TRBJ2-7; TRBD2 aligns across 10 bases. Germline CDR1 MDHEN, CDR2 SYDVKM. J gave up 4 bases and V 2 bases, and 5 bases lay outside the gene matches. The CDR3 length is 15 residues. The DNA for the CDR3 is TGTGCCAGCAGTTTACTAGCGGGAGTAGTTTACGAGCAGTACTTC. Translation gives CASSLLAGVVYEQYF.

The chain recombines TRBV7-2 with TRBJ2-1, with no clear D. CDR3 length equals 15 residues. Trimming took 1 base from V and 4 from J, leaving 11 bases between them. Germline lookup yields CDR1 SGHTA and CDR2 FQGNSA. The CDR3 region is CASSLVFGQYNEQFF. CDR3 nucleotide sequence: TGTGCCAGCAGCTTAGTTTTCGGTCAATACAATGAGCAGTTCTTC.

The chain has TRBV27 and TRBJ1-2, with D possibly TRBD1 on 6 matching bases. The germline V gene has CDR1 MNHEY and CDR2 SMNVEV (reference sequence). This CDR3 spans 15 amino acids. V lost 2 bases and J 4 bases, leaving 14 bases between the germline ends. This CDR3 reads CASSLLGAHGYGYTF. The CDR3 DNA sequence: TGTGCCAGCAGTTTACTGGGGGCGCATGGCTATGGCTACACCTTC.

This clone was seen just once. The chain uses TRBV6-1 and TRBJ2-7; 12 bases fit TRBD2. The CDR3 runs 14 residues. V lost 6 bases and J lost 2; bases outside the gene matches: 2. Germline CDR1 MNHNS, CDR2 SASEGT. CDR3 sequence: CASSPSGRAYEQYF. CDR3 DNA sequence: TGTGCCAGCAGCCCTAGCGGGAGGGCCTACGAGCAGTACTTC.

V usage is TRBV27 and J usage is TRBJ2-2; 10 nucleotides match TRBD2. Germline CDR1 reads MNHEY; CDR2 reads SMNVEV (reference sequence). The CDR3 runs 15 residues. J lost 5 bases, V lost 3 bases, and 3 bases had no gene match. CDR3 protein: CASSFGLAATGELFF. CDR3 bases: TGTGCCAGCAGTTTCGGACTAGCGGCGACCGGGGAGCTGTTTTTT.

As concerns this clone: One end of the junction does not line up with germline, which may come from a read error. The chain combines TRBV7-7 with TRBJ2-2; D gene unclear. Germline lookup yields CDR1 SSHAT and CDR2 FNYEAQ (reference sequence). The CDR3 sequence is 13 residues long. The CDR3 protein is CASSPLDTGELFF. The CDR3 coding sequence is TGTGCTAGCAGCCCTTTAGATACCGGGGAGCTGTTTTTT.

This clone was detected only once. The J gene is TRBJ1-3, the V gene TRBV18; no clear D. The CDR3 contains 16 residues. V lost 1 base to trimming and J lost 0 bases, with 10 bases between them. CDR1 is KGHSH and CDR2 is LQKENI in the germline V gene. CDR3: CASSPLEGSSGNTIYF. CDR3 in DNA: TGTGCCAGCTCACCACTGGAGGGAAGCTCTGGAAACACCATATATTTT.

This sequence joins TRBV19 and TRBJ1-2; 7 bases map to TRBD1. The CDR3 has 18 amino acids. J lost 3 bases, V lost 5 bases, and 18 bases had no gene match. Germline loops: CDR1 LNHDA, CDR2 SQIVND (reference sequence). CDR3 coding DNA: TGTGCCAGTAGTGGCAGACAGGGCCGCGGAGGGATGGACTATGGCTACACCTTC. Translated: CASSGRQGRGGMDYGYTF.

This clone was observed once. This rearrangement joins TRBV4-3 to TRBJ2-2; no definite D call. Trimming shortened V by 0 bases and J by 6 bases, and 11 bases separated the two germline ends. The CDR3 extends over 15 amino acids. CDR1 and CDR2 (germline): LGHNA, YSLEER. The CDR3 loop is CASSQDSQVAGELFF. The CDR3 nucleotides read TGCGCCAGCAGCCAAGATTCGCAGGTGGCCGGGGAGCTGTTTTTT.

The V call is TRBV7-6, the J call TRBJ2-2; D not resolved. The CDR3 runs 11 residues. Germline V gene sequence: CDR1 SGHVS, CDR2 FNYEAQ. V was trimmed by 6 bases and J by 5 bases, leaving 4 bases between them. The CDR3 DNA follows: TGTGCCAGCAGACTGACCGGGGAGCTGTTTTTT. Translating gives CASRLTGELFF.

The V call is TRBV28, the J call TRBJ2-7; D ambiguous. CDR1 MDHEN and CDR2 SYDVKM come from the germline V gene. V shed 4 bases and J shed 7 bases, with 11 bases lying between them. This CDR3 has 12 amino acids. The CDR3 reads CASSSGPREQYF. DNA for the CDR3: TGTGCCAGCAGTTCCGGGCCGCGTGAGCAGTACTTC.

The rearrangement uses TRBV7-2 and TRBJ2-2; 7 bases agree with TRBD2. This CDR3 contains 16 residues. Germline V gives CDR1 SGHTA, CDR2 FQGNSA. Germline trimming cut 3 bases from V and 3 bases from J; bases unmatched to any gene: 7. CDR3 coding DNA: TGTGCCAGCAGCTTCCACACCGGGAGGTACACCGGGGAGCTGTTTTTT. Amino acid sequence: CASSFHTGRYTGELFF.